These 7 T cell receptor beta chains were all obtained from the same sample, sequenced in a study of technical replicates of blood from several donors. Repertoires were generated with immunoSEQ multiplex PCR, while TCRdb's copy carries only in-frame clones and drops some. Of about 100,000 clones listed, almost 96% are singletons. The sequencing sample was made of T cells isolated from PBMCs. The receptors here all came from a human donor in good health.

The genes are TRBV6-5 and TRBJ1-4; the match to TRBD1 covers 8 bases. This CDR3 is built from 13 residues. The germline V gene encodes CDR1 MNHEY and CDR2 SVGAGI. J gave up 3 bases and V 6 bases, and 0 bases lay outside the gene matches. This CDR3 reads CASRQGANEKLFF. The CDR3 coding sequence is TGTGCCAGCAGACAGGGGGCTAATGAAAAACTGTTTTTT.

The chain joins TRBV19 to TRBJ1-1, with a possible D match to TRBD1 (5 bases). The CDR3 covers 15 residues. Between the trimmed V and J ends, which lost 4 bases and 1 base, there was a span of 13 bases. Germline V CDR1 and CDR2: LNHDA, SQIVND (reference sequence). DNA of the CDR3: TGTGCCAGTAGTACAGGGTGGGATGGGAACACTGAAGCTTTCTTT. Amino acids: CASSTGWDGNTEAFF.

The CDR3 protein is CASRQSTIYETQYF. The DNA for the CDR3 is TGTGCCAGCAGACAAAGTACTATTTATGAGACCCAGTACTTC. The rearrangement links TRBV7-2 to TRBJ2-5; D not certain. The CDR3 spans 14 residues. Germline-derived CDR1 and CDR2 are SGHTA and FQGNSA. Trimming removed 6 bases from V and 5 bases from J, with 16 bases in between.

The genes are TRBV11-2 and TRBJ2-7; 11 bases align to TRBD2. The J segment lost 6 bases and the V segment lost 6 bases, leaving 10 bases of the junction unmatched. Germline loops: CDR1 SGHAT, CDR2 FQNNGV. This CDR3 contains 15 residues. The CDR3 protein is CASRDRTSGPTEQYF. CDR3 DNA sequence: TGTGCCAGCAGAGATAGGACTAGCGGGCCCACCGAGCAGTACTTC.

The rearrangement uses TRBV14 and TRBJ2-6; possibly TRBD1 for D (6 bases). Germline V CDR1 and CDR2: SGHDN, FVKESK. Trimming left V 5 bases short and J 0 bases short, with 14 bases between. The CDR3 is 17 amino acids. CDR3: CASSFSQGSSGANVLTF. The CDR3 DNA reads as TGTGCCAGCAGCTTCTCACAGGGAAGCTCTGGGGCCAACGTCCTGACTTTC.

This clone has more than one count but fewer than ten. This chain links TRBV7-2 with TRBJ2-7; 8 bases fit TRBD1. Per the germline V gene, CDR1 is SGHTA and CDR2 is FQGNSA. The V gene end was trimmed by 5 bases and the J gene end by 1 base; junction bases not matched to a gene: 7. The CDR3 loop spans 15 amino acids. CDR3 nucleotides: TGTGCCAGCAGCCCTCAGACAGGGGAATCCTACGAGCAGTACTTC. It is translated as CASSPQTGESYEQYF.

The CDR3 bases are TGTGCCAGCAGTGCAGTCGCGAGGTACGAGCAGTACTTC. Encoded protein: CASSAVARYEQYF. The chain has TRBV2 and TRBJ2-7, with D unresolved. CDR1 and CDR2 from the germline V gene are SNHLY and FYNNEI. The CDR3 is made up of 13 amino acids. The V and J ends lost 4 bases and 4 bases respectively, with 11 bases between them.